This entry lists 4 T cell receptor beta chains sequenced from one sample in a study of T cells in Graves' hyperthyroidism and ophthalmopathy. Amplification yielded TCR beta CDR3 regions, with RNA transcripts as the source. A first-round RT-PCR of the TCR CDR3 used the HTBI primer set. Via MiXCR, TCRdb re-called the multiplex PCR reads, giving one row per CDR3 protein. The table has about 360,000 distinct CDR3 sequences, 13% seen once; the top ten hold roughly 20%. Sequencing was carried out using blood. The origin of the receptors is a man younger than 45 with Graves' hyperthyroidism that later progressed to Graves' ophthalmopathy.

This rearrangement joins TRBV20-1 to TRBJ2-1; 12 bases agree with TRBD2. Germline V gives CDR1 DFQATT, CDR2 SNEGSKA (reference sequence). V lost 0 bases and J lost 3; bases outside the gene matches: 9. There are 18 residues in the CDR3. CDR3 nucleotide sequence: TGCAGTGCTAGAGATCGGCTAGCGGGGGGGCGGCTCTACAATGAGCAGTTCTTC. This encodes CSARDRLAGGRLYNEQFF.

This clonotype occurred many times. The gene calls are TRBV12-3 or TRBV12-4 and TRBJ1-1; D possibly corresponds to TRBD1 (6 bases). The CDR3 is 14 residues long. V was pared by 7 bases and J by 4 bases, with 16 bases between. The CDR3 protein is CASNPQGAGTEAFF. The CDR3 region has the DNA TGTGCCAGCAACCCACAGGGCGCGGGCACTGAAGCTTTCTTT.

J is TRBJ1-5 and V is TRBV12-3 or TRBV12-4; D gene unclear. Trimming left V 5 bases short and J 3 bases short, with 11 bases between. This CDR3 has 14 amino acids. The CDR3, as DNA: TGTGCCAGCAGTAGTGAAGGGCCCAATCAGCCCCAGCATTTT. Translated: CASSSEGPNQPQHF.

This clonotype was picked up many times. V is TRBV7-3 and J is TRBJ1-2; D might be TRBD1 (5 bases). Trimming removed 4 bases at V and 6 bases at J, with 12 bases between. CDR3 length: 13 residues. CDR1 and CDR2 (germline): SGHTA, FQGTGA. The CDR3 is CASSYGGMDGYTF. CDR3 in DNA: TGTGCCAGCAGCTACGGGGGGATGGATGGCTACACCTTC.